The rows below give T cell receptor beta chains drawn from one sample of a study of blood T cell repertoires in COVID-19. TCRdb's copy holds only in-frame clones and misses some; the assay was immunoSEQ multiplex PCR. Of around 140,000 clones listed, roughly 80% are singletons. Sequenced: peripheral blood. The source is a man in his 70s who had recovered from COVID-19. CDR3s include the opening cysteine and the closing phenylalanine or tryptophan. Fields, in order: J gene, clone size, V gene, D gene, CDR3 length, CDR3 DNA, CDR3 protein. A D gene is named only where the DNA matches it firmly. Part of the rows lack a size; the others show once, few, many or a class for expanded clones.

TRBJ2-2,once,TRBV15,TRBD1,17,TGTGCCACCAGCAGAGACCTGACAGGGGGAGTGACCGGGGAGCTGTTTTTT,CATSRDLTGGVTGELFF
TRBJ2-3,NA,TRBV24-1,TRBD1,15,TGTGCCACCAGTGATTCGGGACAGTCAACAGATACGCAGTATTTT,CATSDSGQSTDTQYF
TRBJ2-3,many,TRBV2,NA,10,TGTGCCAGCAGTGAGGGCACGCAGTATTTT,CASSEGTQYF
TRBJ1-1,few,TRBV27,TRBD1,15,TGTGCCAGCAGTGCCGGACAGGGTCGGGTCACTGAAGCTTTCTTT,CASSAGQGRVTEAFF
TRBJ2-2,NA,TRBV6-1,NA,14,TGTGCCAGCAGTGAAGACCCGCGGAGCGGGGAGCTGTTTTTT,CASSEDPRSGELFF
TRBJ2-3,NA,TRBV5-1,TRBD1,16,TGCGCCAGCAGCTTGGCGGGACAGGGGGAGGCAGATACGCAGTATTTT,CASSLAGQGEADTQYF
TRBJ2-1,NA,TRBV5-8,NA,14,TGTGCCAGCAGCACCCGGGGGTACGAAAATGAGCAGTTCTTC,CASSTRGYENEQFF
TRBJ2-3,NA,TRBV9,TRBD2,18,TGTGCCAGCAGCGGCCTTCGACTAGCGGGAGTTGGAACAGATACGCAGTATTTT,CASSGLRLAGVGTDTQYF
TRBJ2-5,once,TRBV4-2,TRBD2,17,TGTGCCAGCAGCCAAGACCCCCCTAGCGGGATCGAAGAGACCCAGTACTTC,CASSQDPPSGIEETQYF
TRBJ1-6,NA,TRBV28,TRBD1,16,TGTGCCAGCAGTTCAGGGGGCGGATCCTATAATTCACCCCTCCACTTT,CASSSGGGSYNSPLHF
TRBJ2-7,NA,TRBV19,NA,13,TGTGCCAGTAGTATTGCTATTAGGGGCGAGCAGTACTTC,CASSIAIRGEQYF
TRBJ2-7,NA,TRBV19,NA,14,TGTGCCAGTAGTACAGGTGGGGAGACCTACGAGCAGTACTTC,CASSTGGETYEQYF